A selection of T cell receptor beta chains follows, all from one sample in a study of molecular identifiers for immune sequencing clone quantification. Via MiXCR, TCRdb re-called the PCR reads, giving one row per CDR3 protein. The sample includes about 640,000 distinct CDR3 sequences, just under 20% of them seen just once. Sequencing was carried out using naive CD8+ T cells from blood, with Jurkat cell RNA spiked in. These receptors were obtained from a human donor in good health. Some libraries in this study had Jurkat cell RNA spiked in. The CDR3 runs from the conserved cysteine through the conserved F or W. Fields, in order: clone size, V gene, D gene, J gene, CDR3 protein, CDR3 DNA. The D gene is left open where the match is weak. Only part of the rows carry a size: once, few, many, or a class if the clone is expanded.

many	TRBV7-9	.	TRBJ1-4	CASSLESGGEKLFF	TGTGCCAGCAGCTTAGAATCTGGAGGGGAAAAACTGTTTTTT
many	TRBV29-1	.	TRBJ2-7	CSVDEGGPYEQYF	TGCAGCGTTGATGAGGGGGGCCCCTACGAGCAGTACTTC
many	TRBV29-1	.	TRBJ2-3	CSVETGTPSDTQYF	TGCAGCGTTGAAACCGGGACACCTTCTGATACGCAGTATTTT
many	TRBV2	.	TRBJ1-2	CASSEYGVGYGYTF	TGTGCCAGCAGTGAGTACGGAGTTGGCTATGGCTACACCTTC
many	TRBV5-4	.	TRBJ2-3	CASRQQGLDTQYF	TGTGCCAGCAGGCAACAGGGCCTAGATACGCAGTATTTT
.	TRBV6-2/TRBV6-3	.	TRBJ2-2	CASSSRGKQGNTGELFF	TGTGCCAGCAGTAGCAGAGGAAAACAGGGTAATACCGGGGAGCTGTTTTTT
many	TRBV5-6	TRBD2	TRBJ2-1	CASSPTRTSGYYNEQFF	TGTGCCAGCAGCCCTACAAGGACTAGCGGGTACTACAATGAGCAGTTCTTC
.	TRBV11-2	TRBD2	TRBJ2-7	CASSKGIAGDGLYEQYF	TGTGCCAGCAGTAAGGGAATAGCGGGAGATGGCCTATACGAGCAGTACTTC
many	TRBV5-5	.	TRBJ2-6	CASSAPRVGANVLTF	TGTGCCAGCAGCGCCCCGAGGGTTGGGGCCAACGTCCTGACTTTC
.	TRBV24-1	.	TRBJ2-3	CATGGFDTDTQYF	TGTGCCACGGGGGGCTTCGACACAGATACGCAGTATTTT
many	TRBV5-1	.	TRBJ2-7	CASSHFDSSYEQYF	TGCGCCAGCAGCCACTTCGACAGTTCCTACGAGCAGTACTTC
few	TRBV20-1	.	TRBJ2-7	CSARSAENYEQYF	TGCAGTGCTAGATCGGCGGAGAACTACGAGCAGTACTTC
many	TRBV7-9	.	TRBJ2-2	CASSLRPNTGELFF	TGTGCCAGCAGCTTAAGGCCCAACACCGGGGAGCTGTTTTTT
many	TRBV11-2	.	TRBJ1-4	CASSLGRQTTNEKLFF	TGTGCCAGCAGCTTAGGTCGGCAAACAACTAATGAAAAACTGTTTTTT
many	TRBV5-8	TRBD1	TRBJ2-7	CASSPTAGQGANEQYF	TGTGCCAGCAGCCCCACGGCTGGACAGGGGGCTAACGAGCAGTACTTC
.	TRBV29-1	.	TRBJ2-3	CSVQGNPSTDTQYF	TGCAGCGTTCAGGGAAACCCTAGCACAGATACGCAGTATTTT
many	TRBV29-1	.	TRBJ1-1	CSVHVEGQSPEAFF	TGCAGCGTTCACGTGGAAGGACAGAGCCCTGAAGCTTTCTTT
.	TRBV9	.	TRBJ1-1	CASSVQGNTNTEAFF	TGTGCCAGCAGCGTACAGGGGAATACGAACACTGAAGCTTTCTTT
many	TRBV6-6	TRBD1	TRBJ1-5	CASSRAGTDTSNQPQHF	TGTGCCAGCAGTCGAGCCGGGACAGATACAAGCAATCAGCCCCAGCATTTT
.	TRBV4-3	.	TRBJ1-2	CASSQDRGLDRYTF	TGCGCCAGCAGCCAAGATCGCGGACTGGATCGCTACACCTTC
many	TRBV6-6	.	TRBJ2-7	CASREGSEEQYF	TGTGCCAGCAGGGAAGGGTCGGAGGAGCAGTACTTC
many	TRBV7-2	TRBD2	TRBJ2-3	CASSLAGGLSDTQYF	TGTGCCAGCAGTCTAGCGGGAGGGCTGTCAGATACGCAGTATTTT
.	TRBV3-1	.	TRBJ2-5	CASTMTSGGQETQYF	TGTGCCAGCACCATGACTTCTGGGGGACAAGAGACCCAGTACTTC
many	TRBV7-9	.	TRBJ2-1	CASSAAGHSYNEQFF	TGTGCCAGCAGCGCCGCGGGACACTCCTACAATGAGCAGTTCTTC
many	TRBV28	.	TRBJ2-4	CASSLGDSDIQYF	TGTGCCAGCAGTTTAGGAGATTCGGACATTCAGTACTTC
.	TRBV6-5	.	TRBJ2-7	CASSYSGTLNYEQYF	TGTGCCAGCAGTTACTCGGGGACACTGAACTACGAGCAGTACTTC
many	TRBV20-1	.	TRBJ2-7	CSARVRSRSYEQYF	TGCAGTGCTAGAGTAAGGAGTCGCTCCTACGAGCAGTACTTC
many	TRBV28	.	TRBJ2-2	CASSYRGLRTGELFF	TGTGCCAGCAGTTATCGGGGGCTACGGACCGGGGAGCTGTTTTTT
.	TRBV6-5	.	TRBJ1-5	CASSLGWGARSGNQPQHF	TGTGCCAGCAGTTTGGGTTGGGGGGCCCGGTCGGGCAATCAGCCCCAGCATTTT
many	TRBV20-1	TRBD2	TRBJ2-7	CSARVGSSGGTYEQYF	TGCAGTGCTAGAGTGGGTTCGTCGGGAGGTACCTACGAGCAGTACTTC
.	TRBV7-6	.	TRBJ2-7	CASSLTDKYEQYF	TGTGCCAGCAGCTTAACCGACAAGTACGAGCAGTACTTC
.	TRBV4-1	.	TRBJ1-2	CASSQEQTVLNYGYTF	TGCGCCAGCAGCCAAGAGCAAACAGTCCTTAACTATGGCTACACCTTC
many	TRBV12-3/TRBV12-4	TRBD1	TRBJ1-1	CASSGTGAMNTEAFF	TGTGCCAGCAGTGGGACAGGGGCGATGAACACTGAAGCTTTCTTT
many	TRBV4-1	.	TRBJ1-2	CASSQDAGLVYGYTF	TGCGCCAGCAGCCAAGACGCCGGGTTGGTCTATGGCTACACCTTC
many	TRBV7-9	.	TRBJ2-3	CASSLDPGPYTDTQYF	TGTGCCAGCAGCTTAGACCCGGGACCCTACACAGATACGCAGTATTTT
many	TRBV19	.	TRBJ2-5	CASSTLDSQETQYF	TGTGCCAGTAGTACCCTAGACTCTCAAGAGACCCAGTACTTC
many	TRBV4-3	.	TRBJ2-3	CASSQYPGLQDTQYF	TGCGCCAGCAGCCAATACCCGGGACTCCAGGATACGCAGTATTTT